The clone carrying this T cell receptor (beta chain) was detected ten times or more. The antigen is not known. Using RNA template, CDR3s of TCR alpha and beta were amplified with iRepertoire arm-PCR. TCRdb re-derived calls from the multiplex PCR reads in MiXCR, one entry per CDR3 protein. The sample has around 180,000 distinct CDR3 sequences; over 40% are singletons. These data come from a study of glioma-infiltrating T cells. Study findings and constraints: Tissue and blood shared very few CDR3 sequences.

CDR3 length equals 15 residues. Germline lookup yields CDR1 MGHDK and CDR2 SYGVNS. V was shortened by 1 base and J by 6 bases, with 12 bases between the two germline ends. The sample comprised glioma tissue, nonneoplastic brain tissue, or PBMCs (not recorded which). This receptor was taken from a human donor with low-grade glioma or glioblastoma, undergoing nonglioma brain surgery, or in good health (not recorded which). The chain is built from TRBV25-1 and TRBJ2-2, with D possibly TRBD1 on 6 matching bases. The CDR3 loop reads CASSESRGKAGELFF. Here the CDR3 DNA reads TGTGCCAGCAGTGAATCAAGGGGGAAGGCCGGGGAGCTGTTTTTT.